The entry below gives a single T cell receptor beta chain sequence along with its context. Antigen unknown. Unstimulated PBMCs were sorted into CD3+CD4+ and CD3+CD8+ populations. V was clipped by 1 base and J by 3 bases, with 13 bases between them. The CDR3 loop spans 16 amino acids. Germline CDR1 and CDR2: LNHDA and SQIVND (reference sequence). The data originate from a study of T cell clones after liver transplantation. Study-level results: Migration into the graft, not deletion, may explain lost graft donor-reactive T cells.

Produced via immunoSEQ multiplex PCR; TCRdb's table is partial and in-frame only. In the table there are around 110,000 clones, less than 95% of which are singletons. The sequence was obtained from a human patient who received a liver transplant. The graft donor may have contributed some T cells. The material sequenced was CD4+ T cells from blood, taken 12 months after liver transplant. This chain connects TRBV19 to TRBJ1-5; D remains unclear. The CDR3 region has the DNA TGTGCCAGTAGTATAGTTTGGCCTCCACCCAATCAGCCCCAGCATTTT. Protein sequence: CASSIVWPPPNQPQHF.